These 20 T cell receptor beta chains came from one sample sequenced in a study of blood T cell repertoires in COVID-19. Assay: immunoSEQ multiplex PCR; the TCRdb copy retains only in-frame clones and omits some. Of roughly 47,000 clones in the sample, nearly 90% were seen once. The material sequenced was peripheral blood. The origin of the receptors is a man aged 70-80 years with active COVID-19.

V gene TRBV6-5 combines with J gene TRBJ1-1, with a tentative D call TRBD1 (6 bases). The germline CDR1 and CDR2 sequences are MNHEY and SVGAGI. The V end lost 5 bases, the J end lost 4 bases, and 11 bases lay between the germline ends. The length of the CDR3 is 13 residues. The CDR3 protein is CASSTGLRTEAFF. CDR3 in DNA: TGTGCCAGCAGTACAGGGTTGCGCACTGAAGCTTTCTTT.

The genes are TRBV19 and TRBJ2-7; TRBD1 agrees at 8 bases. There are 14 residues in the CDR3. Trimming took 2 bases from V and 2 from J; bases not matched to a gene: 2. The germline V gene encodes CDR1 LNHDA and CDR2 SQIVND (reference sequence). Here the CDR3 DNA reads TGTGCCAGTAGTATAACAGGGGGGACCTACGAGCAGTACTTC. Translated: CASSITGGTYEQYF.

CDR3 sequence (DNA): TGTGCCAGCAAAGGACAGGCCTACGAGCAGTACTTC. Its translation is CASKGQAYEQYF. V gene TRBV2 combines with J gene TRBJ2-7; 7 bases line up with TRBD1. Germline CDR1 SNHLY, CDR2 FYNNEI. After removal of 7 bases from V and 2 bases from J, the junction contained 2 bases not matched to a gene. This CDR3 is 12 amino acids long.

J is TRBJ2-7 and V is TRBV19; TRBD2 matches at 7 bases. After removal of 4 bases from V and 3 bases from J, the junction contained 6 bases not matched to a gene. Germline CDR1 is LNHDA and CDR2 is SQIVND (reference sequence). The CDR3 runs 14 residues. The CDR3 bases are TGTGCCAGTAGTACTAATCGGGGGGTCTACGAGCAGTACTTC. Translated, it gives CASSTNRGVYEQYF.

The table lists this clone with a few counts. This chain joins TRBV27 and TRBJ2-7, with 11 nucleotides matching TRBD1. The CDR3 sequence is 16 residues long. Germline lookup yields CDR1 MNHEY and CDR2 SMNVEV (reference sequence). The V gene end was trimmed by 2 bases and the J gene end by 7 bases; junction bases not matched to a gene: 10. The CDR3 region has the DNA TGTGCCAGCAGTTTACGGGGACAGGGGGGGCCGGGTGAGCAGTACTTC. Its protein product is CASSLRGQGGPGEQYF.

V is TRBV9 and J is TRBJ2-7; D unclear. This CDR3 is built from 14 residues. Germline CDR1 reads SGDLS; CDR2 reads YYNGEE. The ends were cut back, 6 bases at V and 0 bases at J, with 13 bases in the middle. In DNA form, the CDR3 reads TGTGCCAGCACCTACGAGGAAAGCTCCTACGAGCAGTACTTC. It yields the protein CASTYEESSYEQYF.

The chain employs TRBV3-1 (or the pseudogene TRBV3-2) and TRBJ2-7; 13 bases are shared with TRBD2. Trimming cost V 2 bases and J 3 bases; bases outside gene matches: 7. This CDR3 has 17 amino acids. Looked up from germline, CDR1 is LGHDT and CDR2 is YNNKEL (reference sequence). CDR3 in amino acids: CASSQRTSGGGDYEQYF. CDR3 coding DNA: TGTGCCAGCAGCCAACGGACTAGCGGGGGAGGAGACTACGAGCAGTACTTC.

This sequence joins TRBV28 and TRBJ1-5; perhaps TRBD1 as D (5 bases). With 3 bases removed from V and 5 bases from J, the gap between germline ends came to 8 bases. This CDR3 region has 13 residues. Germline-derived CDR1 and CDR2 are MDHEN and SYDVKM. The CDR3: CASSLKGYQPQHF. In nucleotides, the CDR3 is TGTGCCAGCAGTTTGAAGGGGTATCAGCCCCAGCATTTT.

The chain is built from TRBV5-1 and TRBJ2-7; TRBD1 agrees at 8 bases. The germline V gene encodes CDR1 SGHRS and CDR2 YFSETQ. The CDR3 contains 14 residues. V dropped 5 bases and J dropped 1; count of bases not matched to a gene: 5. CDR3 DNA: TGCGCCAGCAGAATCAGGGGGCAGTCCTACGAGCAGTACTTC. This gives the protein CASRIRGQSYEQYF.

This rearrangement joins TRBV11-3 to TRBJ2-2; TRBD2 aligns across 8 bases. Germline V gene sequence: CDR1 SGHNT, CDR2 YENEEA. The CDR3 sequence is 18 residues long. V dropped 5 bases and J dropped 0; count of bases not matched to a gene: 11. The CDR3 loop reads CASSHPKTSAANTGELFF. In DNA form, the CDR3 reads TGTGCCAGCAGCCATCCTAAGACTAGCGCCGCGAACACCGGGGAGCTGTTTTTT.

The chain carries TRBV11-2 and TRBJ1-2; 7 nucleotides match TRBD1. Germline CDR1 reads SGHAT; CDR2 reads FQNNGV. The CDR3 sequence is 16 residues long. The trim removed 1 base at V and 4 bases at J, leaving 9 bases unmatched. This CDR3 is CASSLGAGGVGYGYTF. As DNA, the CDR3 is TGTGCCAGCAGCTTAGGGGCAGGGGGAGTTGGCTATGGCTACACCTTC.

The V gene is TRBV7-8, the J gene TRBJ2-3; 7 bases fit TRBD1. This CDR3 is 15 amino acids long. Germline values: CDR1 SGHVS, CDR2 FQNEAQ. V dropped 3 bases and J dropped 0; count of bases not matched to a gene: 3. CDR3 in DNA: TGTGCCAGCAGCTTGGGGACAGAGAGCACAGATACGCAGTATTTT. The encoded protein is CASSLGTESTDTQYF.

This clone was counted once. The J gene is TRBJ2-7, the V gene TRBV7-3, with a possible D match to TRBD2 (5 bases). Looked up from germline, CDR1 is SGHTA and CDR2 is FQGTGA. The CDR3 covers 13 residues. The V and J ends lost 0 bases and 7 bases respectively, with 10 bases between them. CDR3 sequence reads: CASSLTGSGEQYF. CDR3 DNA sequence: TGTGCCAGCAGCTTAACTGGCTCGGGGGAGCAGTACTTC.

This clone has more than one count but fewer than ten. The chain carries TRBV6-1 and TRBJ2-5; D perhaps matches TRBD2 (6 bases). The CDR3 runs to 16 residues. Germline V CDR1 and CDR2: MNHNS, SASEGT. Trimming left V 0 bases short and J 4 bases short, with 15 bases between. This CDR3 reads CASSEAMGGSGETQYF. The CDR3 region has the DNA TGTGCCAGCAGTGAAGCTATGGGGGGTAGCGGAGAGACCCAGTACTTC.

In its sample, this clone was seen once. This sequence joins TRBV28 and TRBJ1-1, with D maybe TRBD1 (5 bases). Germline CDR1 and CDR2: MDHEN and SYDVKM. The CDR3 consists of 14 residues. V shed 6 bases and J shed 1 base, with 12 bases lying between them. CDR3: CASSPGGSNTEAFF. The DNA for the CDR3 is TGTGCCAGCAGCCCCGGGGGATCGAACACTGAAGCTTTCTTT.

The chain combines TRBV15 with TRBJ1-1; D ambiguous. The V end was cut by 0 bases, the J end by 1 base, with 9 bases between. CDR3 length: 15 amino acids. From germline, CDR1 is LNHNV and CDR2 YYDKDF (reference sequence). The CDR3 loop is CATSRERTPNTEAFF. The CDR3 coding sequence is TGTGCCACCAGCAGAGAACGAACACCGAACACTGAAGCTTTCTTT.

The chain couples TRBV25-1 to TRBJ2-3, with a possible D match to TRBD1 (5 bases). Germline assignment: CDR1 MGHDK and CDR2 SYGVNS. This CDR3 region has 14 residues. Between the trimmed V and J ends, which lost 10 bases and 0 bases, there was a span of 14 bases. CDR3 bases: TGTGCCACCGAGGACACTTCTAGCACAGATACGCAGTATTTT. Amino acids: CATEDTSSTDTQYF.

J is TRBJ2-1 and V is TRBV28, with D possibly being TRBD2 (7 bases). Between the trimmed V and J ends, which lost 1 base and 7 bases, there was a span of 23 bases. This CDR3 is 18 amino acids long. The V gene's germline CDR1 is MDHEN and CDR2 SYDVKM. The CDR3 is CASSLYVGRGGSGNEQFF. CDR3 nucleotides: TGTGCCAGCAGTTTATACGTAGGGAGGGGGGGATCTGGGAATGAGCAGTTCTTC.

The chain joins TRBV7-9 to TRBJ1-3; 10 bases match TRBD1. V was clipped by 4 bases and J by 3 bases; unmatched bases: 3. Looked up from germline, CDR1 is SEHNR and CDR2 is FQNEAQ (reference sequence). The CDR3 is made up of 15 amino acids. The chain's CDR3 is CASSSGQGDGNTIYF. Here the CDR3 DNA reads TGTGCCAGCAGCTCCGGACAGGGGGATGGAAACACCATATATTTT.

The CDR3 DNA reads TGTGCCAGCAGACAGACAGGGACGTCTGGCTACACCTTC. Translation gives CASRQTGTSGYTF. The chain uses TRBV9 and TRBJ1-2, with TRBD1 identical over 7 bases. The V gene's germline CDR1 is SGDLS and CDR2 YYNGEE. CDR3 length: 13 residues. The trim removed 5 bases at V and 7 bases at J, leaving 8 bases unmatched.